The subject of this entry is one T cell receptor beta chain. Antigen specificity is unknown. The sample comes from a study of cytomegalovirus exposure and HLA in healthy donors. Findings and limits, study-wide: Sequencing depth across donors, presence/absence analyses assumed, was roughly uniform.

PCR involved 60 Vbeta and 13 Jbeta primers. Clones were read by immunoSEQ multiplex PCR, and TCRdb kept only the in-frame ones, dropping some. The sample comprises under 200,000 clones, 79% of which are singletons, and 3.5% to 5% rests with the top ten. Per the germline V gene, CDR1 is SNHLY and CDR2 is FYNNEI. The CDR3 runs 13 residues. Trimming cost V 8 bases and J 2 bases, with 9 bases left between them. The sequence derives from a woman in her twenties or thirties in good health and CMV-seropositive. The sequencing input was PBMCs. This chain connects TRBV2 to TRBJ2-2; weak D call: TRBD1 (6 bases). CDR3 protein: CASPDRNTGELFF. As DNA, the CDR3 is TGTGCCAGCCCGGACAGAAACACCGGGGAGCTGTTTTTT.